This T cell receptor beta chain stems from a study of patients and donors after allogeneic stem cell transplantation. CDR1 and CDR2 (germline): SGHVS, FQNEAQ. The V and J ends lost 3 bases and 0 bases respectively, with 18 bases between them. This CDR3 is built from 17 residues. TCRdb analysed the RT-PCR reads with MiXCR anew, one entry per CDR3 protein. The table shows 900,000 to 1,000,000 distinct CDR3 sequences, with 15% to 20% occurring only once. The receptor's source is a human donor who was either an allogeneic HSCT recipient or a stem cell or donor lymphocyte infusion donor (not recorded which). It is not recorded whose cells these are; they may come from a transplant donor. Sequenced: blood, either unsorted or a sorted T cell fraction (not recorded which). The chain links TRBV7-8 to TRBJ2-7, with D unclear. CDR3 nucleotide sequence: TGTGCCAGCAGCTTTCCCCGACCCGCCCCTTCCTCCTACGAGCAGTACTTC. It yields the protein CASSFPRPAPSSYEQYF.